Each of the 9 T cell receptor beta chains below was sequenced from the same sample in a study of early T cells in non-severe SARS-CoV-2 infection (dated by TCRdb to the early 2020s). Libraries were built with 5' RACE. Sequencing took place on a NextSeq 500. The raw public data were reprocessed by TCRdb itself: fastp quality trimming at Q25, MiXCR clonotype calling, in-frame beta chains only. Rows are unified per CDR3 protein, each entry keeping the most common DNA and genes. In all, the sample holds some 48,000 distinct CDR3 sequences, and about 7.8% of those were seen once. Around 6.1% of the sample goes to the ten largest clones. The sample comprised whole blood. These receptors originate from an adult who was a healthcare worker with PCR-confirmed SARS-CoV-2 infection or an uninfected control (not recorded which).

This clonotype was seen more than once but under ten times. The chain recombines TRBV4-1 with TRBJ1-5; 8 nucleotides line up with TRBD1. The V gene end was trimmed by 1 base and the J gene end by 3 bases; junction bases not matched to a gene: 2. This CDR3 comprises 15 residues. Germline CDR1 is MGHRA and CDR2 is YSYEKL. CDR3 residues: CASSQVRGLNQPQHF. For the CDR3, the DNA is TGCGCCAGCAGCCAAGTCAGGGGGCTCAATCAGCCCCAGCATTTT.

This clonotype was picked up many times. The chain links TRBV20-1 to TRBJ2-3, with a tentative D call TRBD1 (6 bases). The CDR3 is made up of 14 amino acids. The germline CDR1 and CDR2 sequences are DFQATT and SNEGSKA (reference sequence). Trimming left V 6 bases short and J 0 bases short, with 13 bases between. The CDR3 sequence: CSATGWISTDTQYF. CDR3 in DNA: TGCAGTGCCACAGGGTGGATAAGCACAGATACGCAGTATTTT.

This clonotype was seen repeatedly, ten times or more. The chain has TRBV4-3 and TRBJ1-1; no clear D. The CDR3 extends over 15 amino acids. Per germline, CDR1 LGHNA and CDR2 YSLEER. V was pared by 0 bases and J by 0 bases, with 8 bases between. CDR3 sequence reads: CASSQEAVMNTEAFF. CDR3 sequence (DNA): TGCGCCAGCAGCCAAGAGGCAGTCATGAACACTGAAGCTTTCTTT.

The table lists this clonotype with a few counts. J is TRBJ1-2 and V is TRBV12-3 or TRBV12-4, with a possible D match to TRBD1 (5 bases). This CDR3 region has 13 residues. The V end lost 6 bases, the J end lost 4 bases, and 12 bases lay between the germline ends. CDR3 DNA: TGTGCCAGCAGCGCGACAGTTATCTATGGCTACACCTTC. Its translation: CASSATVIYGYTF.

This clonotype was picked up a small number of times. The rearrangement uses TRBV10-2 and TRBJ1-1; the D is unclear. The germline V gene has CDR1 WSHSY and CDR2 SAAADI. V gave up 6 bases and J gave up 4 bases, with 15 bases separating them. The CDR3 sequence is 14 residues long. CDR3 residues: CASRGQYRSTEAFF. In DNA form, the CDR3 reads TGCGCCAGCAGGGGCCAGTATCGTAGCACTGAAGCTTTCTTT.

This clonotype was picked up many times. The rearrangement links TRBV12-3 or TRBV12-4 to TRBJ1-4; TRBD1 matches 10 bases. The CDR3 is 15 residues long. After removal of 6 bases from V and 7 bases from J, the junction contained 8 bases not matched to a gene. The CDR3 loop is CASRGRDRGGEKLFF. CDR3 DNA: TGTGCCAGCAGAGGCCGGGACAGGGGTGGTGAAAAACTGTTTTTT.

The J gene is TRBJ1-4, the V gene TRBV20-1, with D hard to call. The germline V gene encodes CDR1 DFQATT and CDR2 SNEGSKA (reference sequence). V lost 1 base to trimming and J lost 4 bases, with 7 bases between them. The CDR3 totals 13 residues. As DNA, the CDR3 is TGCAGTGCTAGAGGTGACGGTAATGAAAAACTGTTTTTT. Translated: CSARGDGNEKLFF.

In its sample, this clonotype was seen a few times. This rearrangement joins TRBV29-1 to TRBJ2-2; no firm D call. The CDR3 has 10 residues. Germline-derived CDR1 and CDR2 are SQVTM and ANQGSEA. Deletions cut 7 bases from V and 6 bases from J, with 6 bases between. Written as DNA, the CDR3 is TGCAGCGCCTGGTCCGGGGAGCTGTTTTTT. Translating gives CSAWSGELFF.

This clonotype showed up many times. This chain uses TRBV20-1 with TRBJ2-3, with D possibly being TRBD1 or TRBD2 (5 bases each). The CDR3 has 13 amino acids. The germline V and J ends were trimmed by 3 bases and 2 bases, with 9 bases remaining between them. The germline gives CDR1 DFQATT, CDR2 SNEGSKA (reference sequence). The CDR3, as DNA: TGCAGTGCTAGGGGACCGTACACAGATACGCAGTATTTT. This translates into CSARGPYTDTQYF.